Presented here are 4 T cell receptor beta chains from one specimen sequenced in a study of blood T cell repertoires in COVID-19. The table came from immunoSEQ multiplex PCR; TCRdb's copy has only in-frame clones and leaves some out. The top ten clones hold about 2.5% of a sample with fewer than 250,000 clones, about 80% of them seen once. The sample consisted of peripheral blood. These receptors were taken from a woman between 40 and 55 years old with active or convalescent COVID-19.

This clone came up a few times. At the DNA level, this CDR3 is encoded by other sequences in the same sample as well. The chain has TRBV5-1 and TRBJ1-1, with D perhaps TRBD1 (5 bases). Germline CDR1 SGHRS, CDR2 YFSETQ. Trimming took 4 bases from V and 2 from J, leaving 9 bases between them. The CDR3 sequence is 13 residues long. The CDR3: CASSPGYNTEAFF. For the CDR3, the DNA is TGCGCCAGCAGCCCAGGGTACAACACTGAAGCTTTCTTT. The entire variable domain, with the rest obtained from reference TRBV5-1 and TRBJ1-1, is as follows: KAGVTQTPRYLIKTRGQQVTLSCSPISGHRSVSWYQQTPGQGLQFLFEYFSETQRNKGNFPGRFSGRQFSNSRSEMNVSTLELGDSALYLCASSPGYNTEAFFGQGTRLTVV.

This clone appeared a few times. This chain joins TRBV4-1 and TRBJ2-1; 9 bases map to TRBD2. This CDR3 contains 17 residues. Germline V gives CDR1 MGHRA, CDR2 YSYEKL. V was clipped by 6 bases and J by 5 bases; unmatched bases: 14. The CDR3 reads CASRKGILSGGDNEQFF. The CDR3 DNA reads as TGCGCCAGCAGGAAAGGTATCCTTAGCGGGGGAGACAATGAGCAGTTCTTC.

This clone was counted a single time. The chain employs TRBV4-1 and TRBJ2-5; tentative D call: TRBD2 (5 bases). The CDR3 is made up of 14 amino acids. Germline lookup yields CDR1 MGHRA and CDR2 YSYEKL. Trimming took 4 bases from V and 7 from J, leaving 16 bases between them. In DNA, the CDR3 is TGCGCCAGCAGCCCCCAGCCCGAGGAGGCGACCCAGTACTTC. Translated, it gives CASSPQPEEATQYF.

This clone was detected only once. This chain uses TRBV19 with TRBJ1-3; TRBD1 agrees at 8 bases. The CDR3 extends over 16 amino acids. The V gene's germline CDR1 is LNHDA and CDR2 SQIVND (reference sequence). Losses at the gene ends were 3 bases for V and 0 bases for J; bases not matched to a gene: 4. CDR3 DNA: TGTGCCAGTAGTATCTCCGGACAGGGCTCTGGAAACACCATATATTTT. Protein product: CASSISGQGSGNTIYF. The full variable domain, completed using reference TRBV19 and TRBJ1-3, is DGGITQSPKYLFRKEGQNVTLSCEQNLNHDAMYWYRQDPGQGLRLIYYSQIVNDFQKGDIAEGYSVSREKKESFPLTVTSAQKNPTAFYLCASSISGQGSGNTIYFGEGSWLTVV.